This entry is about one T cell receptor beta chain. Antigen unknown. The data are from a study of cytomegalovirus exposure and HLA in healthy donors. Study conclusions and caveats: Previous analysis showed most TCR beta V segments were productive about 87% or about 30% of the time. In a later analysis, at a false discovery rate of 0.05, fewer than 20,000 TCR beta sequences were associated with HLA alleles.

60 Vbeta and 13 Jbeta primers were used in PCR. Assay used: immunoSEQ multiplex PCR; TCRdb lists only in-frame clones, some missing. In the table there are approximately 190,000 clones, around 84% of which are singletons. This receptor was identified in a woman younger than 35 in good health and CMV-seronegative. Sequences were obtained from PBMCs.

CDR3 bases: TGTGCCAGCCTAAGTCGGGACACCTATGGCTACACCTTC. Encoded protein: CASLSRDTYGYTF. The V and J genes are TRBV19 and TRBJ1-2, with D perhaps matching TRBD1 (6 bases). Looked up from germline, CDR1 is LNHDA and CDR2 is SQIVND (reference sequence). V lost 9 bases to trimming and J lost 4 bases, with 15 bases between them. This CDR3 is 13 amino acids long.